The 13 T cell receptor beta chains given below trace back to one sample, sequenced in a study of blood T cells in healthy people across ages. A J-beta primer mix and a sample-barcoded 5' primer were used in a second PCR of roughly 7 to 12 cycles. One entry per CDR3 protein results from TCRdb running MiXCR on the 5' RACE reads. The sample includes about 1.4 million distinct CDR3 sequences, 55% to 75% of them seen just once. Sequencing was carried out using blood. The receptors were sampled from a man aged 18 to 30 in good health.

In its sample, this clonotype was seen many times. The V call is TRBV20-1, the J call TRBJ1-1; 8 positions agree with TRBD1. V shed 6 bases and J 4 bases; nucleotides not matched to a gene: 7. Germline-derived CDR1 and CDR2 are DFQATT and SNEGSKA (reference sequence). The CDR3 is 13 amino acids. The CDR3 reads CSAPGQVITEAFF. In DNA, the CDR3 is TGCAGTGCCCCGGGACAGGTTATCACTGAAGCTTTCTTT.

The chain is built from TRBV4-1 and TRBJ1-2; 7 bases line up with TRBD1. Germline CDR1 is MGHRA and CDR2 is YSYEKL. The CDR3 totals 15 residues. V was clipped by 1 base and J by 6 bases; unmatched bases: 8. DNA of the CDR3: TGCGCCAGCAGCCAAGGTGTGACAGGGTACGATGGCTACACCTTC. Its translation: CASSQGVTGYDGYTF.

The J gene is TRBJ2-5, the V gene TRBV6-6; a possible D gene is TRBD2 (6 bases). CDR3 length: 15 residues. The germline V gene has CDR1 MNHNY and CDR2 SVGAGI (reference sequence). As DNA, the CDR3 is TGTGGTTTTTCATCGTGGGGAGGCAACCAAGAGACCCAGTACTTC. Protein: CGFSSWGGNQETQYF.

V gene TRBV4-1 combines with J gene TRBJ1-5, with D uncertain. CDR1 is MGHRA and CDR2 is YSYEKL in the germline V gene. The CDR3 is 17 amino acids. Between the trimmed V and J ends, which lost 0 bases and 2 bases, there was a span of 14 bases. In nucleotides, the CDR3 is TGCGCCAGCAGCCAAGATCCGGGAGGTTTTGGCAATCAGCCCCAGCATTTT. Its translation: CASSQDPGGFGNQPQHF.

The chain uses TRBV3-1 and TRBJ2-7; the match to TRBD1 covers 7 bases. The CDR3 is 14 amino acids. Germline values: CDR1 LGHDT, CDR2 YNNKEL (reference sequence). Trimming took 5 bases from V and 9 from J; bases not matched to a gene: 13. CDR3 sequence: CASSNDRVRVGQYF. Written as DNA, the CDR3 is TGTGCCAGCAGCAACGACAGGGTTCGGGTCGGGCAGTACTTC.

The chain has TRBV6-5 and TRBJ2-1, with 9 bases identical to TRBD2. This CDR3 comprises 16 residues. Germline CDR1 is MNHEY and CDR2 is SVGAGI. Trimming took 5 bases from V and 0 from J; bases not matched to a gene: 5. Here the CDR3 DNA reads TGTGCCAGCAGTAGGGAGACTAGCGGCTCCTACAATGAGCAGTTCTTC. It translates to CASSRETSGSYNEQFF.

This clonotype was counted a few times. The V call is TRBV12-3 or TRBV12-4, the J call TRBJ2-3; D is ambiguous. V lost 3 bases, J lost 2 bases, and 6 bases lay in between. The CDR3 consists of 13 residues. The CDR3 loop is CASSFEDTDTQYF. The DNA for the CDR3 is TGTGCCAGCAGTTTTGAGGACACAGATACGCAGTATTTT.

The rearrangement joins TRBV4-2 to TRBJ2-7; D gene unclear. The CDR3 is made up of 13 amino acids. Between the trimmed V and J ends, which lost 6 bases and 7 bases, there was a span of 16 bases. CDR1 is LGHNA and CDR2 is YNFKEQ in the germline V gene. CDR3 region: CASRGIRTEEQYF. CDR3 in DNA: TGTGCCAGCAGGGGCATTCGGACGGAGGAGCAGTACTTC.

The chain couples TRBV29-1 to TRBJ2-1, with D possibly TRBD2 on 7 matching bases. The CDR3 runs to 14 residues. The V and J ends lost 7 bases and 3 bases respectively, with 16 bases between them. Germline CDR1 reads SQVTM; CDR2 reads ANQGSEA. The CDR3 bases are TGCAGCGCCCCCCGAGGGGGGGGCTACAATGAGCAGTTCTTC. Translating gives CSAPRGGGYNEQFF.

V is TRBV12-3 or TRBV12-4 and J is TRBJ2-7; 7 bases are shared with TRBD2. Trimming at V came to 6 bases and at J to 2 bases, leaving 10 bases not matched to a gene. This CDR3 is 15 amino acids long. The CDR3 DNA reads TGTGCCAGCAGCCCCAGCGGGACGCCCGCCTACGAGCAGTACTTC. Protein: CASSPSGTPAYEQYF.

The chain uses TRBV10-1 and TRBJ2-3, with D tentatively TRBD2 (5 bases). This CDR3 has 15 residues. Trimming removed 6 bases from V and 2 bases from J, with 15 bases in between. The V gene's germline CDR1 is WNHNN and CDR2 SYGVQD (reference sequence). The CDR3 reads CASSPTTGTTDTQYF. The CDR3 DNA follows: TGCGCCAGCAGCCCTACGACGGGAACCACAGATACGCAGTATTTT.

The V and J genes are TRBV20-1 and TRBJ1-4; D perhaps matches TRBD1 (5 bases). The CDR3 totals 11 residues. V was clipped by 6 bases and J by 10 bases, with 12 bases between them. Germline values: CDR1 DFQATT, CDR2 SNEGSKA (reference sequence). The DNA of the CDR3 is TGCAGTGCGACCGGGACGAGAAAACTGTTTTTT. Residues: CSATGTRKLFF.

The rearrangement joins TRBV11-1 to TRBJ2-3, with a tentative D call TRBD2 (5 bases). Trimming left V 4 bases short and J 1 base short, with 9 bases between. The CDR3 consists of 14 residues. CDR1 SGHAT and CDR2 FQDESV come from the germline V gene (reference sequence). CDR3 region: CASSSARGTDTQYF. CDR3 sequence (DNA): TGTGCCAGCAGCTCCGCGCGGGGCACAGATACGCAGTATTTT.